The entry below gives a single TCR beta chain sequence along with its context. Its antigen is unknown. The data were obtained in a study of T cell responses to AZD1222 COVID-19 vaccine. Background on the study: Some second doses came at about 4 weeks and others at about 12 weeks; these were pooled.

V gave up 4 bases and J gave up 3 bases; unmatched junction bases: 4. CDR1 is LGHDT, CDR2 YNNKEL, per germline (reference sequence). This CDR3 is built from 15 residues. Some clones are missing from TCRdb's copy, which holds only in-frame ones; the method was immunoSEQ multiplex PCR. The sample carries some 150,000 clones, about 93% recorded once. General observations from the study: The CD4 TCRs associated with vaccination extended across spike and predominated at 160-218 and 743-854.

The material sequenced was peripheral blood, taken on day 0 of AZD1222 vaccination. The V call is TRBV3-1 (or the pseudogene TRBV3-2), the J call TRBJ2-7; 12 bases match TRBD2. This clonotype was obtained from an adult in good health. The CDR3 bases are TGTGCCAGCAGCCCCGGACTAGCGGGGAACTACGAGCAGTACTTC. This sequence encodes CASSPGLAGNYEQYF.